The clone carrying this TCR beta chain came up a few times. What it recognizes is unknown. Time point of the sample: pre-treatment baseline. No patient had earlier systemic cancer treatment, concurrent immunosuppressants, or another active cancer. The entry originates in a study of blood T cell dynamics during melanoma immunotherapy. Study findings and constraints: At W3, later disease-control patients showed bifurcated PBMC repertoire changes, unlike progressors.

This CDR3 region has 15 residues. The V gene lost 2 bases and the J gene lost 3 bases, with 11 bases spanning the gap. Germline V gene lookup returns CDR1 MNHEY and CDR2 SVGAGI. The assay was immunoSEQ multiplex PCR, and TCRdb's table has in-frame clones only and misses some. The sample carries around 14,000 clones, 85% to 90% recorded once. The sequencing used blood, collected from a patient treated with checkpoint blockade. The receptor was derived from a human donor with melanoma. The chain carries TRBV6-5 and TRBJ1-3; possible D gene TRBD1, 6 bases. The CDR3 spells CASSYGGASGNTIYF. Written as DNA, the CDR3 is TGTGCCAGCAGTTACGGGGGGGCTAGTGGAAACACCATATATTTT.